This T cell receptor (beta chain) was recorded in a study of T cells in Graves' hyperthyroidism and ophthalmopathy. From RNA transcripts, TCR beta CDR3 regions were amplified. TCR CDR3 underwent first-round RT-PCR with the HTBI primer set. TCRdb used MiXCR to reprocess the multiplex PCR reads, holding one entry per CDR3 protein. The table lists under 450,000 distinct CDR3 sequences, approximately 18% of them singletons. This clonotype was seen a handful of times. This CDR3 is 13 amino acids long. V gave up 4 bases and J gave up 7 bases; unmatched junction bases: 4. The germline gives CDR1 MGHRA, CDR2 YSYEKL.

The V call is TRBV4-1, the J call TRBJ1-5; 7 positions agree with TRBD1. This clonotype was sampled from a young woman with Graves' hyperthyroidism that later progressed to Graves' ophthalmopathy. The sample consisted of blood. The CDR3 loop is CASSPGQQQPQHF. In DNA, the CDR3 is TGCGCCAGCAGCCCGGGACAGCAGCAGCCCCAGCATTTT.